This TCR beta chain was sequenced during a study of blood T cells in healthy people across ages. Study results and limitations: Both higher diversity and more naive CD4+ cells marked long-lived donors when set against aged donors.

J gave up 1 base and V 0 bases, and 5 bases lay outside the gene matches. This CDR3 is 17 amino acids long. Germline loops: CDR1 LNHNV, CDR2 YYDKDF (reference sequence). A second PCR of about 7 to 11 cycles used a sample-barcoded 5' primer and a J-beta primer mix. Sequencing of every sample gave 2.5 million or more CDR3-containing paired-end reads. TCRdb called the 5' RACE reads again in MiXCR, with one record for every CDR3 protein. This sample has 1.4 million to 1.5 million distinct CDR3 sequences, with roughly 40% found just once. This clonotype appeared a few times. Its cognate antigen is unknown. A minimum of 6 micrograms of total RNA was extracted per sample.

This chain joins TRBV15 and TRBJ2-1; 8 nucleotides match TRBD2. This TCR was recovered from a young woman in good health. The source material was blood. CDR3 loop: CATSRDNLAGSYNEQFF. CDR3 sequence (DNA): TGTGCCACCAGCAGAGATAATCTAGCGGGTTCCTACAATGAGCAGTTCTTC.